Presented here are 32 T cell receptor beta chains from one specimen sequenced in a study of identifying expanded T cells in peripheral blood. Profiling relied on immunoSEQ multiplex PCR, and the TCRdb table lists in-frame clones only, not all of them. The table has about 98,000 clones, about nine tenths seen once. The sequencing input was blood. The receptors stem from a person aged 18 to 69 in good health.

The chain has TRBV10-2 and TRBJ1-3; unclear D gene. CDR1 WSHSY and CDR2 SAAADI come from the germline V gene. The CDR3 covers 17 residues. V lost 6 bases, J lost 1 base, and 19 bases lay in between. The CDR3 DNA is TGCGCCAGCAGCAACCGTGATCCACTAATATCTGGAAACACCATATATTTT. This gives the protein CASSNRDPLISGNTIYF.

CDR3 residues: CASSQTSGTYNEQFF. CDR3 DNA sequence: TGTGCCAGCAGCCAAACTAGCGGGACATACAATGAGCAGTTCTTC. V is TRBV7-2 and J is TRBJ2-1; 10 bases agree with TRBD2. Unmatched junction bases numbered 5, after V lost 5 bases and J lost 4 bases. Germline V gene sequence: CDR1 SGHTA, CDR2 FQGNSA. This CDR3 has 15 amino acids.

The chain employs TRBV5-1 and TRBJ1-1, with D unclear. The CDR3 covers 12 residues. Trimming stripped 0 bases from V and 4 bases from J, with 4 bases between. CDR1 and CDR2 from the germline V gene are SGHRS and YFSETQ. Here the CDR3 DNA reads TGCGCCAGCAGCTTGGGGAGCACTGAAGCTTTCTTT. It yields the protein CASSLGSTEAFF.

The rearrangement joins TRBV28 to TRBJ1-5, with D possibly matching TRBD1 (5 bases). Germline CDR1 reads MDHEN; CDR2 reads SYDVKM. This CDR3 has 16 amino acids. V gave up 1 base and J gave up 7 bases, with 17 bases separating them. CDR3 coding DNA: TGTGCCAGCAGTTTATTCCCAGGGCCCAATATGCAGCCCCAGCATTTT. Protein product: CASSLFPGPNMQPQHF. Together with reference TRBV28 and TRBJ1-5, the CDR3 gives the full variable domain: DVKVTQSSRYLVKRTGEKVFLECVQDMDHENMFWYRQDPGLGLRLIYFSYDVKMKEKGDIPEGYSVSREKKERFSLILESASTNQTSMYLCASSLFPGPNMQPQHFGDGTRLSIL.

J is TRBJ2-1 and V is TRBV5-1, with 9 bases that match TRBD2. This CDR3 has 16 residues. V lost 4 bases and J lost 6; bases outside the gene matches: 11. From germline, CDR1 is SGHRS and CDR2 YFSETQ. In nucleotides, the CDR3 is TGCGCCAGCAGCAGAACCGGGACTAGCTTAGTCAATGAGCAGTTCTTC. Translating it yields CASSRTGTSLVNEQFF.

The rearrangement joins TRBV15 to TRBJ1-1; no definite D call. Germline-derived CDR1 and CDR2 are LNHNV and YYDKDF (reference sequence). The CDR3 is made up of 13 amino acids. Trimming left V 0 bases short and J 4 bases short, with 6 bases between. The CDR3 DNA reads as TGTGCCACCAGCAGAGAGTTTCGCACTGAAGCTTTCTTT. Encoded protein: CATSREFRTEAFF. Supplemented by reference TRBV15 and TRBJ1-1, the full variable domain reads DAMVIQNPRYQVTQFGKPVTLSCSQTLNHNVMYWYQQKSSQAPKLLFHYYDKDFNNEADTPDNFQSRRPNTSFCFLDIRSPGLGDTAMYLCATSREFRTEAFFGQGTRLTVV.

This chain uses TRBV29-1 with TRBJ2-7; D is possibly TRBD1 (5 bases). Trimming left V 4 bases short and J 5 bases short, with 12 bases between. This CDR3 has 12 amino acids. Germline CDR1 is SQVTM and CDR2 is ANQGSEA. In DNA form, the CDR3 reads TGCAGCGTTGTAAGGGGCTGGGACGAGCAGTACTTC. This encodes CSVVRGWDEQYF.

The chain employs TRBV4-2 and TRBJ1-2, with 7 bases fitting TRBD1. The germline V gene encodes CDR1 LGHNA and CDR2 YNFKEQ. V lost 1 base, J lost 0 bases, and 2 bases stayed unmatched. CDR3 length: 15 residues. In nucleotides, the CDR3 is TGTGCCAGCAGCCAAGGACAGGGCTCTAACTATGGCTACACCTTC. Translating it yields CASSQGQGSNYGYTF.

The chain joins TRBV7-2 to TRBJ2-7; the match to TRBD2 covers 8 bases. With V trimmed by 6 bases and J by 3 bases, 4 bases remained unmatched. Germline V CDR1 and CDR2: SGHTA, FQGNSA. The CDR3 extends over 13 amino acids. As DNA, the CDR3 is TGTGCCAGCAGGTTCAGCGGGAGCTACGAGCAGTACTTC. Encoded protein: CASRFSGSYEQYF.

The chain combines TRBV11-2 with TRBJ2-5; 8 bases are a match to TRBD1. V lost 7 bases, J lost 5 bases, and 12 bases stayed unmatched. CDR3 length: 15 residues. From germline, CDR1 is SGHAT and CDR2 FQNNGV. The CDR3 reads CASTRGRGAGETQYF. CDR3 nucleotide sequence: TGTGCCAGCACCAGGGGGCGCGGGGCGGGGGAGACCCAGTACTTC.

The chain couples TRBV6-5 to TRBJ2-2; 7 nucleotides line up with TRBD1. Germline lookup yields CDR1 MNHEY and CDR2 SVGAGI. The trim removed 4 bases at V and 0 bases at J, leaving 5 bases unmatched. The CDR3 runs 16 residues. The CDR3 DNA follows: TGTGCCAGCAGTTCCCGGGACAGCTCGAACACCGGGGAGCTGTTTTTT. Translation: CASSSRDSSNTGELFF.

J is TRBJ2-5 and V is TRBV6-6; TRBD2 is a possible D gene (7 bases). The CDR3 is 14 amino acids. The V and J ends lost 2 bases and 1 base respectively, with 8 bases between them. CDR1 is MNHNY, CDR2 SVGAGI, per germline (reference sequence). The CDR3 reads CASSYRGAQETQYF. CDR3 coding DNA: TGTGCCAGCAGTTACCGGGGGGCCCAAGAGACCCAGTACTTC.

The rearrangement links TRBV5-5 to TRBJ1-5; D perhaps matches TRBD1 (6 bases). Per germline, CDR1 SGHKS and CDR2 YYEKEE (reference sequence). V shed 7 bases and J shed 5 bases, with 16 bases lying between them. CDR3 length: 14 residues. The CDR3 DNA is TGTGCCAGCGGACCCAGACAGGCCGATCAGCCCCAGCATTTT. It yields the protein CASGPRQADQPQHF.

The chain is built from TRBV7-3 and TRBJ2-7; 12 nucleotides agree with TRBD2. V trimming: 5 bases; J trimming: 7 bases; junction bases outside the gene matches: 12. Germline V gene data show CDR1 as SGHTA and CDR2 as FQGTGA. This CDR3 has 16 residues. The CDR3 spells CASSPSGGASIYEQYF. CDR3 in DNA: TGTGCCAGCAGCCCTAGCGGGGGGGCTAGTATATATGAGCAGTACTTC.

The chain recombines TRBV5-6 with TRBJ1-2; D is ambiguous. The CDR3 is 15 amino acids. Germline V gene data show CDR1 as SGHDT and CDR2 as YYEEEE. Between the trimmed V and J ends, which lost 0 bases and 0 bases, there was a span of 9 bases. CDR3 DNA sequence: TGTGCCAGCAGCTTGGGACTGGAGCCTAACTATGGCTACACCTTC. It specifies CASSLGLEPNYGYTF.

The V and J genes are TRBV9 and TRBJ1-1; no clear D. Germline V gives CDR1 SGDLS, CDR2 YYNGEE. The CDR3 contains 14 residues. Deletions cut 0 bases from V and 1 base from J, with 7 bases between. CDR3 residues: CASSVGTGNTEAFF. DNA of the CDR3: TGTGCCAGCAGCGTAGGGACGGGGAACACTGAAGCTTTCTTT.

The rearrangement uses TRBV9 and TRBJ2-1; the D is unclear. This CDR3 is 17 amino acids long. Per the germline V gene, CDR1 is SGDLS and CDR2 is YYNGEE. V was clipped by 4 bases and J by 1 base, with 18 bases between them. CDR3: CASSPPVGSGSYNEQFF. CDR3 in DNA: TGTGCCAGCAGCCCCCCCGTAGGCTCTGGTTCCTACAATGAGCAGTTCTTC.

This rearrangement joins TRBV6-5 to TRBJ1-5; 8 bases line up with TRBD1. The germline V gene has CDR1 MNHEY and CDR2 SVGAGI. Trimming at V came to 5 bases and at J to 6 bases, leaving 6 bases not matched to a gene. This CDR3 is 14 amino acids long. CDR3 protein: CASSTSGGVQPQHF. The DNA for the CDR3 is TGTGCCAGCAGTACATCAGGGGGCGTTCAGCCCCAGCATTTT.

This clone has more than one count but fewer than ten. CDR3 region: CASSLQGQPQHF. In DNA form, the CDR3 reads TGTGCCAGCAGTTTACAGGGGCAGCCCCAGCATTTT. The rearrangement uses TRBV28 and TRBJ1-5; TRBD1 might be the D (6 bases). V lost 2 bases and J lost 7, with 6 bases in between. The CDR3 has 12 amino acids. Germline V CDR1 and CDR2: MDHEN, SYDVKM. Filled out from reference TRBV28 and TRBJ1-5, the complete variable domain reads DVKVTQSSRYLVKRTGEKVFLECVQDMDHENMFWYRQDPGLGLRLIYFSYDVKMKEKGDIPEGYSVSREKKERFSLILESASTNQTSMYLCASSLQGQPQHFGDGTRLSIL.

The genes are TRBV30 and TRBJ1-2; the D is unclear. CDR3 length: 14 amino acids. The V and J ends lost 2 bases and 8 bases respectively, with 18 bases between them. Germline V gives CDR1 GTSNPN, CDR2 SVGIG (reference sequence). CDR3: CAWSILKPPEGYTF. DNA for the CDR3: TGTGCCTGGAGTATTCTAAAGCCCCCTGAAGGCTACACCTTC.

The chain links TRBV25-1 to TRBJ2-7; D remains ambiguous. V lost 0 bases and J lost 9, with 12 bases in between. The CDR3 runs to 13 residues. Germline V gene data show CDR1 as MGHDK and CDR2 as SYGVNS. The CDR3 DNA follows: TGTGCCAGCAGTGAATATAGGGCAACGGGGCAGTACTTC. Translating it yields CASSEYRATGQYF.

The V and J genes are TRBV6-5 and TRBJ2-1; D is perhaps TRBD2 (5 bases). V lost 0 bases and J 2 bases, leaving 8 bases between the germline ends. CDR3 length equals 15 residues. Germline lookup yields CDR1 MNHEY and CDR2 SVGAGI. The CDR3 DNA reads as TGTGCCAGCAGTTACTCTACTAGAGCCTACAATGAGCAGTTCTTC. It translates to CASSYSTRAYNEQFF.

The chain is built from TRBV7-8 and TRBJ2-7; TRBD1 matches 7 bases. Losses at the gene ends were 4 bases for V and 6 bases for J; bases not matched to a gene: 9. CDR3 length: 14 amino acids. Germline lookup yields CDR1 SGHVS and CDR2 FQNEAQ. Here the CDR3 reads CASSYGTVGAEQYF. The CDR3 nucleotides are TGTGCCAGCAGCTATGGGACAGTAGGGGCCGAGCAGTACTTC.

The V and J genes are TRBV28 and TRBJ2-4; D may be TRBD1 (6 bases). This CDR3 is built from 12 residues. V was clipped by 5 bases and J by 8 bases, with 10 bases between them. CDR1 is MDHEN, CDR2 SYDVKM, per germline. The CDR3 nucleotides are TGTGCCAGCAGTGCACAGGGAGACATTCAGTACTTC. Protein: CASSAQGDIQYF. The variable domain in full, with the rest retrieved from reference TRBV28 and TRBJ2-4, is DVKVTQSSRYLVKRTGEKVFLECVQDMDHENMFWYRQDPGLGLRLIYFSYDVKMKEKGDIPEGYSVSREKKERFSLILESASTNQTSMYLCASSAQGDIQYFGAGTRLSVL.

V gene TRBV28 combines with J gene TRBJ1-1, with TRBD1 as a possible D gene (6 bases). Deletions cut 5 bases from V and 2 bases from J, with 15 bases between. CDR1 and CDR2 from the germline V gene are MDHEN and SYDVKM. This CDR3 spans 15 amino acids. The CDR3 reads CASSPQAGANTEAFF. In nucleotides, the CDR3 is TGTGCCAGCAGTCCCCAGGCAGGGGCTAACACTGAAGCTTTCTTT.

The CDR3 is CASSPWTNSPLHF. CDR3 nucleotides: TGTGCCAGCAGTCCCTGGACTAATTCACCCCTCCACTTT. The chain couples TRBV6-5 to TRBJ1-6; no clear D gene. CDR3 length equals 13 residues. Deletions cut 5 bases from V and 6 bases from J, with 8 bases between. Looked up from germline, CDR1 is MNHEY and CDR2 is SVGAGI.

The genes are TRBV7-2 and TRBJ2-7; 9 bases fit TRBD1. The CDR3 is 14 amino acids. Per germline, CDR1 SGHTA and CDR2 FQGNSA. Trimming removed 6 bases from V and 6 bases from J; junction bases left unmatched: 9. CDR3 protein: CASSAGTGLAEQYF. The CDR3 DNA sequence: TGTGCCAGCAGTGCCGGGACAGGGTTGGCCGAGCAGTACTTC.

The V gene is TRBV2, the J gene TRBJ2-1, with D tentatively TRBD1 or TRBD2 (5 bases each). The germline gives CDR1 SNHLY, CDR2 FYNNEI. The ends were cut back, 2 bases at V and 0 bases at J, with 11 bases in the middle. CDR3 length: 16 amino acids. The CDR3 sequence: CASSELGRSSYNEQFF. In DNA form, the CDR3 reads TGTGCCAGCAGTGAATTGGGACGGAGCTCCTACAATGAGCAGTTCTTC.

The chain carries TRBV18 and TRBJ1-1, with unresolved D. V was pared by 6 bases and J by 2 bases, with 16 bases between. The CDR3 sequence is 15 residues long. Germline V gene sequence: CDR1 KGHSH, CDR2 LQKENI. The CDR3 nucleotides are TGTGCCAGCTCTCCCGACACTATGGTCAACACTGAAGCTTTCTTT. Translation gives CASSPDTMVNTEAFF.

The chain carries TRBV4-2 and TRBJ2-3, with D possibly TRBD1 on 5 matching bases. The germline V and J ends were trimmed by 1 base and 6 bases, with 11 bases remaining between them. This CDR3 contains 14 residues. Germline V gives CDR1 LGHNA, CDR2 YNFKEQ. The CDR3 reads CASSQVQGADTQYF. In DNA form, the CDR3 reads TGTGCCAGCAGCCAAGTCCAGGGCGCGGATACGCAGTATTTT.

The chain carries TRBV7-2 and TRBJ2-5; tentative D call: TRBD1 (6 bases). V was clipped by 5 bases and J by 4 bases, with 14 bases between them. Germline V gives CDR1 SGHTA, CDR2 FQGNSA. The CDR3 extends over 14 amino acids. CDR3 sequence (DNA): TGTGCCAGCAGCCCCCGCAGGGGTCGAGAGACCCAGTACTTC. Its protein product is CASSPRRGRETQYF. Full variable domain (outside the CDR3, taken from reference TRBV7-2 and TRBJ2-5): GAGVSQSPSNKVTEKGKDVELRCDPISGHTALYWYRQSLGQGLEFLIYFQGNSAPDKSGLPSDRFSAERTGGSVSTLTIQRTQQEDSAVYLCASSPRRGRETQYFGPGTRLLVL.

This chain connects TRBV2 to TRBJ2-1, with TRBD1 as a possible D gene (5 bases). The V gene's germline CDR1 is SNHLY and CDR2 FYNNEI. V was cut by 3 bases and J by 3 bases, with 12 bases left in between. The CDR3 runs 15 residues. The CDR3: CASSESPDIYNEQFF. Written as DNA, the CDR3 is TGTGCCAGCAGTGAGTCACCGGACATCTACAATGAGCAGTTCTTC.